This T cell receptor (beta chain) comes out of a study of OX40 agonist ivuxolimab in advanced cancers. Study findings and constraints: With doses of 0.1-3.0 mg/kg, partial responders showed among the lowest clonal expansion.

This clone was counted a single time. Its antigen is not known. Some clones are missing from TCRdb's copy, which holds only in-frame ones; the method was immunoSEQ multiplex PCR. The repertoire includes 20,000 to 25,000 clones, approximately 91% of them detected once, and roughly 25% sits in the top ten. The source was CD4+ or CD8+ T cells sorted from blood, collected in a trial of the OX40 agonist ivuxolimab. The source of this sequence is an adult with an advanced solid tumor such as melanoma, head and neck, liver or kidney cancer.

This CDR3 reads CASSRPGTGDYEQYF. The DNA of the CDR3 is TGCGCCAGCAGCCGACCCGGGACAGGGGACTACGAGCAGTACTTC. The rearrangement links TRBV4-1 to TRBJ2-7; 10 nucleotides line up with TRBD1. Germline V gives CDR1 MGHRA, CDR2 YSYEKL. The V and J ends lost 4 bases and 3 bases, in that order; junction bases with no gene match: 6. The CDR3 is 15 amino acids.